This T cell receptor beta chain stems from a study of T cell repertoires in cytomegalovirus infection. V lost 9 bases and J 5 bases, leaving 11 bases between the germline ends. Germline V CDR1 and CDR2: MDHEN, SYDVKM. The CDR3 consists of 12 residues. TCRdb used MiXCR to reprocess the reads, holding one entry per CDR3 protein. The sample has hundreds of thousands of distinct CDR3 sequences, around 6.2% seen once. Sequenced sample: PBMCs. The sequence was collected from a human donor in good health (CMV status not recorded). Some clones in this sample may be carry-over from other donors' samples. The chain couples TRBV28 to TRBJ2-4, with D possibly TRBD1 on 6 matching bases. Here the CDR3 DNA reads TGTGCCAGTCAGAACAGGGAAAACATTCAGTACTTC. Translation: CASQNRENIQYF.